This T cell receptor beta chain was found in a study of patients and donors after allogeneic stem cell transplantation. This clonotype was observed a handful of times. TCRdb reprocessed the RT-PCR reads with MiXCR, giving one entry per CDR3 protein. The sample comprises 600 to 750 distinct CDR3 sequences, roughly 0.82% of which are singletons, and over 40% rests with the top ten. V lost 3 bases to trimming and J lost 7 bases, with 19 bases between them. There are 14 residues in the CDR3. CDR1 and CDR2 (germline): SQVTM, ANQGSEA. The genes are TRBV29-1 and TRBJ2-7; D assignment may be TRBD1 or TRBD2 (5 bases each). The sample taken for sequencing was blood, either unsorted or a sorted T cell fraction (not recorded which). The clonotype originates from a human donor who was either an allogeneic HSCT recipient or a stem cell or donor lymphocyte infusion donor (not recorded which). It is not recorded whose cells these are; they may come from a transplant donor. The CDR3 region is CSVDTGDPSGEQYF. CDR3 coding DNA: TGCAGCGTTGATACAGGCGACCCTTCGGGGGAGCAGTACTTC.